This T cell receptor beta chain was sequenced during a study of brain T cells in children with intractable seizures (dated by TCRdb to the early 2020s). For context, the study as a whole: As a first screen for immune gene transcripts, resected brain tissue from approximately 50 pediatric epilepsy surgery cases was run on a NanoString immunology panel. Among the roughly 12 selected surgery cases, pre-surgery blood was additionally sequenced for eight, leaving four cases with brain tissue only.

The sample's time point label, decoded: resected brain tissue, or blood drawn just prior to surgery. Surgery cases with the highest brain T cell transcript signatures were selected for TCR beta chain sequencing of brain tissue and, where available, blood. Before surgery, patients had received at least one anti-epileptic drug. The TCR-sequenced patients were children whose drug-resistant epilepsy was caused by tuberous sclerosis complex, focal cortical dysplasia, Rasmussen encephalitis or hemimegalencephaly. The blood samples were collected right before the epilepsy surgery. The Monarch genomic DNA purification kit was used to extract bulk genomic DNA from unsorted brain tissue and whole blood. TCR beta chain sequences were generated from genomic DNA using the immunoSEQ assay. On the authors' methods: CDR3 sequences that did not begin with the conserved framework cysteine at position 104 were removed by hand. To get clonality, the normalized Shannon's Diversity Index was subtracted from one, giving values from 0 (maximal diversity) to 1 (oligoclonal). Chi-squared comparison-of-proportions tests assessed whether the same CDR3 differed in frequency between samples, such as brain versus blood. Public clonotypes were identified by searching immuneACCESS, and similarity to known antiviral clonotypes was assessed with the VDJdb browser. TCRdb carries this immuneACCESS record with in-frame sequences only. Its versions omit some clonotypes, under half of them owing to an unresolved V gene in the studies checked, with the rest unexplained. V, J and clone size derive from that table, while D and trimming were established from the DNA sequence. The sample contains 80,000 or so clones, about 90% of them found a single time. The ten biggest clones cover about 23% of the sample.

The germline V gene encodes CDR1 MDHEN and CDR2 SYDVKM. V is clipped by 6 bases and J by 2 bases, and the sequence between their germline boundaries is 13 bases long. Inclusive of the bounding cysteine and phenylalanine, the CDR3 is 14 residues long. Only the CDR3 region is kept as DNA, spanning 42 bases read in frame from base 1. With respect to this clone: The antigen it recognizes is unknown. No much larger clonotype is one base removed from it; base qualities were not supplied.

The investigation overall reported the following: Viral specificity was inferred solely from CDR3 sequence similarity, and the HCMV serostatus of the patients was not known. Sequencing depth differed between pre- and post-surgery blood, so clones missing from the pre-surgery sample may reflect undersampling.

This TCR derives from a girl aged 2 to 9 with Rasmussen encephalitis and intractable seizures. The chain joins TRBV28 to TRBJ1-2, with the identity of the D gene unclear. The sample in question was peripheral blood, obtained at surgery. The CDR3 corresponds to CASSHRLSNYGYTF. The DNA is TGTGCCAGCAGCCACCGACTGAGCAACTATGGCTACACCTTC.